A single sample is the source of the 27 T cell receptor beta chains below, sequenced in a study of blood T cell repertoires in COVID-19. Measured with immunoSEQ multiplex PCR; TCRdb has only the in-frame clones, and not every one. The profile shows about 350,000 clones, over 85% of them singletons. The sample comprised peripheral blood. The receptor source for this set is a woman aged 55-69 years with COVID-19, enrolled during active disease.

The V and J genes are TRBV9 and TRBJ2-1; TRBD2 matches 7 bases. The length of the CDR3 is 15 residues. CDR1 and CDR2 (germline): SGDLS, YYNGEE. Germline trimming cut 1 base from V and 7 bases from J; bases unmatched to any gene: 8. CDR3 sequence: CASSVSTSETNEQFF. In nucleotides, the CDR3 is TGTGCCAGCAGCGTATCTACTAGCGAGACGAATGAGCAGTTCTTC.

The genes are TRBV7-9 and TRBJ1-2, with 10 bases that match TRBD1. Trimming at V came to 1 base and at J to 6 bases, leaving 5 bases not matched to a gene. Germline V gene sequence: CDR1 SEHNR, CDR2 FQNEAQ (reference sequence). This CDR3 contains 15 residues. The CDR3 here is CASSLVDRGRDGYTF. CDR3 coding DNA: TGTGCCAGCAGCTTAGTCGACAGGGGGCGAGATGGCTACACCTTC.

The chain uses TRBV29-1 and TRBJ1-1; TRBD1 agrees at 9 bases. Germline trimming cut 8 bases from V and 11 bases from J; bases unmatched to any gene: 12. Germline V gene data show CDR1 as SQVTM and CDR2 as ANQGSEA. The CDR3 totals 12 residues. CDR3 sequence reads: CSTDRGESYAFF. CDR3 bases: TGCAGCACAGACAGGGGGGAGTCGTACGCTTTCTTT.

The rearrangement links TRBV2 to TRBJ1-2, with D possibly TRBD1 on 6 matching bases. Per the germline V gene, CDR1 is SNHLY and CDR2 is FYNNEI. V was pared by 2 bases and J by 2 bases, with 9 bases between. The CDR3 consists of 14 residues. This chain's CDR3 is CASSEIRGNYGYTF. CDR3 sequence (DNA): TGTGCCAGCAGTGAAATAAGGGGGAACTATGGCTACACCTTC.

This clone has only a few counts. V gene TRBV19 combines with J gene TRBJ1-2, with D possibly TRBD1 on 6 matching bases. Germline loops: CDR1 LNHDA, CDR2 SQIVND (reference sequence). The CDR3 consists of 14 residues. V dropped 1 base and J dropped 2 bases, with 8 bases sitting between them. The CDR3 reads CASSIGTANYGYTF. CDR3 DNA: TGTGCCAGTAGTATAGGGACAGCAAACTATGGCTACACCTTC.

The chain joins TRBV27 to TRBJ1-4; 10 nucleotides align to TRBD1. Germline values: CDR1 MNHEY, CDR2 SMNVEV (reference sequence). After removal of 0 bases from V and 10 bases from J, the junction contained 5 bases not matched to a gene. This CDR3 spans 15 amino acids. This CDR3 reads CASSLSGQGIGKLFF. The CDR3 DNA sequence: TGTGCCAGCAGTTTATCGGGACAGGGGATAGGAAAACTGTTTTTT.

The chain employs TRBV20-1 and TRBJ1-3; no definite D call. The CDR3 is made up of 14 amino acids. Germline V gene data show CDR1 as DFQATT and CDR2 as SNEGSKA (reference sequence). Deletions cut 3 bases from V and 2 bases from J, with 11 bases between. In DNA form, the CDR3 reads TGCAGTGCTAGTTCAGGAATGGCTGGAAACACCATATATTTT. It encodes CSASSGMAGNTIYF.

The chain employs TRBV4-2 and TRBJ2-7; D is perhaps TRBD1 (6 bases). V lost 5 bases and J 2 bases, leaving 13 bases between the germline ends. The CDR3 runs to 14 residues. Germline CDR1 is LGHNA and CDR2 is YNFKEQ. CDR3 loop: CASSYSQGPYEQYF. CDR3 DNA sequence: TGTGCCAGCAGCTATTCACAGGGACCCTACGAGCAGTACTTC.

The chain joins TRBV6-5 to TRBJ1-2; D is ambiguous. The germline V gene encodes CDR1 MNHEY and CDR2 SVGAGI. V was cut by 6 bases and J by 8 bases, with 13 bases left in between. The CDR3 sequence is 12 residues long. As DNA, the CDR3 is TGTGCCAGCAGGACGACCCGCAGGGGCTACACCTTC. Translating it yields CASRTTRRGYTF.

This chain uses TRBV5-1 with TRBJ1-1; D remains ambiguous. From germline, CDR1 is SGHRS and CDR2 YFSETQ. Deletions cut 4 bases from V and 1 base from J, with 8 bases between. The CDR3 contains 13 residues. The CDR3: CASSGLTNTEAFF. In nucleotides, the CDR3 is TGCGCCAGCAGCGGGCTCACGAACACTGAAGCTTTCTTT.

The V call is TRBV18, the J call TRBJ1-2, with 7 bases identical to TRBD1. The CDR3 has 13 amino acids. CDR1 and CDR2 (germline): KGHSH, LQKENI. The ends lost 3 bases at V and 10 bases at J; junction bases unmatched: 8. The CDR3 is CASSPSGTASYTF. The CDR3 nucleotides read TGTGCCAGCTCACCGTCCGGGACAGCTTCCTACACCTTC.

This chain connects TRBV2 to TRBJ2-2; 7 positions agree with TRBD2. This CDR3 is built from 15 residues. The J segment lost 1 base and the V segment lost 10 bases, leaving 9 bases of the junction unmatched. Germline-derived CDR1 and CDR2 are SNHLY and FYNNEI. The CDR3 nucleotides read TGTGCCACTCAAGCCCGGGGGGTGAACACCGGGGAGCTGTTTTTT. Its protein product is CATQARGVNTGELFF.

The chain couples TRBV7-9 to TRBJ2-2; the D is unclear. Germline V gives CDR1 SEHNR, CDR2 FQNEAQ (reference sequence). There are 15 residues in the CDR3. The V end lost 5 bases, the J end lost 0 bases, and 10 bases lay between the germline ends. Here the CDR3 reads CASSHNTPNTGELFF. For the CDR3, the DNA is TGTGCCAGCAGCCACAACACACCGAACACCGGGGAGCTGTTTTTT.

V and J are TRBV28 and TRBJ1-1; D unresolved. The CDR3 runs 15 residues. The germline gives CDR1 MDHEN, CDR2 SYDVKM. V shed 6 bases and J shed 0 bases, with 14 bases lying between them. As DNA, the CDR3 is TGTGCCAGCAGCCGGGGTTTTGGGGTGAACACTGAAGCTTTCTTT. Protein: CASSRGFGVNTEAFF.

The chain employs TRBV29-1 and TRBJ1-1; D ambiguous. Trimming removed 3 bases from V and 0 bases from J, with 14 bases in between. The V gene's germline CDR1 is SQVTM and CDR2 ANQGSEA. This CDR3 region has 15 residues. CDR3 nucleotide sequence: TGCAGCGTTGAGGACTCGGGTGGGGTGAACACTGAAGCTTTCTTT. Its protein is CSVEDSGGVNTEAFF.

The chain is built from TRBV7-9 and TRBJ1-6; perhaps TRBD1 as D (6 bases). CDR1 and CDR2 from the germline V gene are SEHNR and FQNEAQ (reference sequence). V gave up 2 bases and J gave up 7 bases, with 12 bases separating them. This CDR3 is 15 amino acids long. The CDR3 region is CASSLRGQSNSPLHF. The CDR3 DNA reads TGTGCCAGCAGCTTAAGAGGACAGTCGAATTCACCCCTCCACTTT. Using reference TRBV7-9 and TRBJ1-6 for the parts outside the CDR3, the full variable domain is DTGVSQNPRHKITKRGQNVTFRCDPISEHNRLYWYRQTLGQGPEFLTYFQNEAQLEKSRLLSDRFSAERPKGSFSTLEIQRTEQGDSAMYLCASSLRGQSNSPLHFGNGTRLTVT.

This clone has only a few counts. The chain links TRBV4-1 to TRBJ1-1; D is unresolved. Germline CDR1 and CDR2: MGHRA and YSYEKL. There are 13 residues in the CDR3. V lost 2 bases and J lost 5, with 9 bases in between. The CDR3 is CASSQRSGTEAFF. The CDR3 nucleotides read TGCGCCAGCAGCCAAAGGTCGGGGACTGAAGCTTTCTTT.

This chain links TRBV5-1 with TRBJ2-4; D gene unclear. Per the germline V gene, CDR1 is SGHRS and CDR2 is YFSETQ. The CDR3 is 14 residues long. Trimming left V 2 bases short and J 5 bases short, with 11 bases between. The CDR3 DNA is TGCGCCAGCAGCTTCTACTCAGGTGAAAACATTCAGTACTTC. Its protein product is CASSFYSGENIQYF.

In its sample, this clone was seen once. The chain combines TRBV11-1 with TRBJ2-1, with D possibly being TRBD2 (6 bases). V was cut by 6 bases and J by 1 base, with 16 bases left in between. Germline V gives CDR1 SGHAT, CDR2 FQDESV (reference sequence). CDR3 size: 16 residues. CDR3 sequence (DNA): TGTGCCAGCAGTCCCACGGGGGTTCAGTCCTACAATGAGCAGTTCTTC. This codes for CASSPTGVQSYNEQFF.

V and J are TRBV14 and TRBJ1-6, with 7 bases fitting TRBD1. Germline V gene lookup returns CDR1 SGHDN and CDR2 FVKESK. After removal of 1 base from V and 9 bases from J, the junction contained 3 bases not matched to a gene. The CDR3 has 14 residues. The CDR3 region is CASSQVTGVSPLHF. The CDR3 DNA sequence: TGTGCCAGCAGCCAAGTTACAGGGGTTTCACCCCTCCACTTT.

The chain has TRBV6-5 and TRBJ2-7; 11 bases are a match to TRBD2. Germline V lookup: CDR1 MNHEY, CDR2 SVGAGI. The CDR3 totals 15 residues. With V trimmed by 7 bases and J by 1 base, 6 bases remained unmatched. CDR3 DNA: TGTGCCAGCAAACCACTAGCGGGAGATTCCTACGAGCAGTACTTC. Residues: CASKPLAGDSYEQYF.

The chain is built from TRBV6-2 or TRBV6-3 and TRBJ2-1; 7 nucleotides line up with TRBD1. This CDR3 comprises 15 residues. Per germline, CDR1 MNHEY and CDR2 SVGEGT. Unmatched junction bases numbered 13, after V lost 8 bases and J lost 6 bases. The CDR3 coding sequence is TGTGCCAGCGGTTCTACGAGGGGGCCCAGCAATGAGCAGTTCTTC. Translating it yields CASGSTRGPSNEQFF.

The chain has TRBV7-6 and TRBJ1-6; 8 bases match TRBD1. The length of the CDR3 is 18 residues. The V and J ends lost 3 bases and 13 bases, in that order; junction bases with no gene match: 20. CDR1 and CDR2 from the germline V gene are SGHVS and FNYEAQ. CDR3 in amino acids: CASSFFYADRAAGGPLHF. The CDR3, as DNA: TGTGCCAGCAGCTTCTTCTATGCGGACAGGGCGGCCGGGGGGCCCCTCCACTTT.

This clone was picked up a small number of times. The chain combines TRBV19 with TRBJ1-2, with 8 bases lining up with TRBD1. Germline V gene data show CDR1 as LNHDA and CDR2 as SQIVND (reference sequence). This CDR3 is 16 amino acids long. J was trimmed by 6 bases and V by 8 bases; bases with no gene match: 17. This CDR3 is CASDSQHRGSWNGYTF. In DNA form, the CDR3 reads TGTGCCAGTGATTCCCAACACAGGGGGTCATGGAATGGCTACACCTTC.

The chain is built from TRBV6-5 and TRBJ1-5; no clear D. Germline CDR1 reads MNHEY; CDR2 reads SVGAGI. The CDR3 is 13 amino acids. V was cut by 2 bases and J by 5 bases, with 7 bases left in between. The CDR3 loop is CASSYAGHQPQHF. In DNA, the CDR3 is TGTGCCAGCAGTTACGCCGGTCATCAGCCCCAGCATTTT.

The genes are TRBV11-2 and TRBJ2-2; D is perhaps TRBD2 (5 bases). Trimming shortened V by 3 bases and J by 5 bases, and 13 bases separated the two germline ends. Germline loops: CDR1 SGHAT, CDR2 FQNNGV. The CDR3 spans 15 residues. For the CDR3, the DNA is TGTGCCAGCAGCTTGGAGGAACTCCAAACCGGGGAGCTGTTTTTT. This translates into CASSLEELQTGELFF.

J is TRBJ1-1 and V is TRBV30; no reliable D call. Germline values: CDR1 GTSNPN, CDR2 SVGIG (reference sequence). This CDR3 is 13 amino acids long. The ends were cut back, 5 bases at V and 1 base at J, with 11 bases in the middle. CDR3 nucleotide sequence: TGTGCCTGGGACTTCGGTACGAACACTGAAGCTTTCTTT. Its translation is CAWDFGTNTEAFF.